This TCR beta chain is drawn from a study of prognosis after radiotherapy for stage I lung cancer. In the study overall: Patient ages ran from roughly 50 to 95, with a median of around 70 years, and the group had 10 to 15 men and roughly six women.

Whole-study results and caveats: Compared with a median of about 10,000 beforehand, unique TCR clone counts dropped to approximately 6,300 after stereotactic body radiation therapy.

The CDR3 is made up of 14 amino acids. The trim removed 8 bases at V and 9 bases at J, leaving 7 bases unmatched. Germline CDR1 is MNHEY and CDR2 is SMNVEV (reference sequence). In its sample, this clonotype ranks as medium-sized. Antigen unknown. TCR beta CDR3 amplification from genomic DNA was performed by two-round multiplex PCR. Primers targeting each individual TRBV and TRBJ gene were applied in first-round PCR. TCRdb processed the multiplex PCR reads anew with MiXCR; each CDR3 protein has one entry. Of 25,000 to 35,000 distinct CDR3 sequences in the sample, 35% to 45% were seen once. The source of this sequence is a donor of 50 years or more with non-small cell lung cancer. This chain uses TRBV27 with TRBJ1-6, with 10 positions matching TRBD1. The sample was PBMCs, taken before or after stereotactic body radiation therapy (not recorded which). CDR3 in amino acids: CASALWDRGSPLHF. The CDR3 DNA sequence: TGTGCCAGCGCTCTATGGGACAGGGGTTCACCCCTCCACTTT.